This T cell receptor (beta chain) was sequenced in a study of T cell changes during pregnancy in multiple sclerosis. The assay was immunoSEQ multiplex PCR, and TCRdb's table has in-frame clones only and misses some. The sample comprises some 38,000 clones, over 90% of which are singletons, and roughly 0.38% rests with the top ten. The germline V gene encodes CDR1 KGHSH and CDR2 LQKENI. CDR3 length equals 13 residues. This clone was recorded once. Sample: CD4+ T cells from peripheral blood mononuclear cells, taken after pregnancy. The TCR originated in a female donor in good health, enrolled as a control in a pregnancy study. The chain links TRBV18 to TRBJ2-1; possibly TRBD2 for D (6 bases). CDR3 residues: CAVASAAYNEQFF. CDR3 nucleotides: TGTGCAGTGGCTAGCGCCGCCTACAATGAGCAGTTCTTC.